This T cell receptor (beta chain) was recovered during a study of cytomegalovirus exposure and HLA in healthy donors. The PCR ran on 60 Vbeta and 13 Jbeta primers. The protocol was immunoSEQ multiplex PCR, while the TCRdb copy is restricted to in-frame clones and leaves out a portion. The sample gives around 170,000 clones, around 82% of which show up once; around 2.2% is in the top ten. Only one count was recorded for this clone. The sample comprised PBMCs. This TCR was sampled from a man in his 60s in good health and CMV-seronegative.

This chain's CDR3 is CASSYSGTGGSDTQYF. The DNA of the CDR3 is TGTGCCAGCAGTTACTCAGGGACAGGGGGGTCGGATACGCAGTATTTT. The V call is TRBV6-6, the J call TRBJ2-3; 11 bases are a match to TRBD1. The CDR3 is 16 amino acids. Germline V lookup: CDR1 MNHNY, CDR2 SVGAGI (reference sequence). V was pared by 0 bases and J by 6 bases, with 5 bases of the junction left unmatched.